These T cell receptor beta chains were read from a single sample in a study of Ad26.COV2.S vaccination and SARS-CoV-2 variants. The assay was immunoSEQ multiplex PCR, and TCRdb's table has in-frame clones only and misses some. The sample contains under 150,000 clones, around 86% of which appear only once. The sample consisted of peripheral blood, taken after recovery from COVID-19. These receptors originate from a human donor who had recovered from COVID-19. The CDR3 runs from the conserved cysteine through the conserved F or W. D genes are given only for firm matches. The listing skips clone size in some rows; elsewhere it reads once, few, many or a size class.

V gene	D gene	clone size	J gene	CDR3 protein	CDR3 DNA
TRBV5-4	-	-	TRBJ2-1	CASSLGGSVSYNEQFF	TGTGCCAGCAGCTTGGGGGGGTCGGTTTCCTACAATGAGCAGTTCTTC
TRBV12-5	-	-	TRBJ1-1	CASGLAGLTEAFF	TGTGCTAGTGGTTTGGCCGGGCTCACTGAAGCTTTCTTT
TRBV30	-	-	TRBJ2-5	CAWAGTFQETQYF	TGTGCCTGGGCCGGGACATTCCAAGAGACCCAGTACTTC
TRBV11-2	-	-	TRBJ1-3	CASSLGGTGNTIYF	TGTGCCAGCAGCTTAGGGGGGACTGGAAACACCATATATTTT
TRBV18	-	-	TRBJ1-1	CASSPGENSNTEAFF	TGTGCCAGCTCACCCGGGGAGAATTCGAACACTGAAGCTTTCTTT
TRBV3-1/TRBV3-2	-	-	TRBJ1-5	CASSQDRGWEYSNQPQHF	TGTGCCAGCAGCCAAGATCGAGGATGGGAGTATAGCAATCAGCCCCAGCATTTT
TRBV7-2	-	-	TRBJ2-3	CASSSPPGSPPSTDTQYF	TGTGCCAGCAGCTCACCCCCGGGCTCTCCTCCTAGCACAGATACGCAGTATTTT
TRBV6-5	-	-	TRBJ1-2	CASNPSRTYYGYTF	TGTGCCAGCAATCCGAGCCGGACTTACTATGGCTACACCTTC
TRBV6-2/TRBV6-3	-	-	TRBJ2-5	CASSPRTVETQYF	TGTGCCAGCAGTCCCCGGACAGTGGAGACCCAGTACTTC
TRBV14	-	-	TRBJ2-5	CASSQFRAETQYF	TGTGCCAGCAGCCAATTCAGGGCGGAGACCCAGTACTTC
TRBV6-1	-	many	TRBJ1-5	CASSEFGGSNQPQHF	TGTGCCAGCAGTGAATTCGGGGGCTCCAATCAGCCCCAGCATTTT
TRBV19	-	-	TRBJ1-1	CASSPGQTNTEAFF	TGTGCCAGTAGTCCCGGACAGACGAACACTGAAGCTTTCTTT
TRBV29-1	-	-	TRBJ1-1	CSVPGRGGTEAFF	TGCAGCGTCCCGGGACGTGGAGGCACTGAAGCTTTCTTT
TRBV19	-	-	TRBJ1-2	CASSNSHSYGYTF	TGTGCCAGTAGTAACAGCCATTCCTATGGCTACACCTTC
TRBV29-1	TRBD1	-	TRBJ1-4	CSATGWDRGEKLFF	TGCAGCGCCACAGGTTGGGACAGGGGCGAAAAACTGTTTTTT
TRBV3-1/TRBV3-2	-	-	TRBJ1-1	CASSQGKGWFTEAFF	TGTGCCAGCAGCCAAGGGAAGGGGTGGTTCACTGAAGCTTTCTTT
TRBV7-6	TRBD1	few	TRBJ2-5	CASSLGQGAETQYF	TGTGCCAGCAGCTTGGGACAGGGGGCGGAGACCCAGTACTTC
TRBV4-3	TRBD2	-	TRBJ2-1	CASSRRLAGGRVSLNEQFF	TGCGCCAGCAGCCGAAGACTAGCGGGGGGCAGAGTGTCCCTCAATGAGCAGTTCTTC
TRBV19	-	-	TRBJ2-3	CASSKGPSTDTQYF	TGTGCCAGTAGTAAGGGCCCGAGCACAGATACGCAGTATTTT
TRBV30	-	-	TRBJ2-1	CAWRGGAGVDEQFF	TGTGCCTGGAGGGGGGGGGCAGGGGTCGATGAGCAGTTCTTC
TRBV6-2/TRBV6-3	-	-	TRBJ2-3	CASSSGFGDTQYF	TGTGCCAGCAGTTCTGGGTTTGGAGATACGCAGTATTTT
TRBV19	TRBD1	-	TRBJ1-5	CASSPRTGVENQPQHF	TGTGCCAGTAGTCCTCGGACAGGGGTGGAGAATCAGCCCCAGCATTTT
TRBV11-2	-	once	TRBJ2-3	CASSLGPTLITDTQYF	TGTGCCAGCAGCTTAGGCCCAACTCTCATCACAGATACGCAGTATTTT
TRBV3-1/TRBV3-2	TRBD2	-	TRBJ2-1	CASSPQPTSDAFF	TGTGCCAGCAGCCCGCAGCCGACTAGCGACGCGTTCTTC
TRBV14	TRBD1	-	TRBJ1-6	CASSQDSGTVYNSPLHF	TGTGCCAGCAGCCAAGATTCCGGGACAGTCTATAATTCACCCCTCCACTTT
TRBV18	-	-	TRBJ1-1	CASSLGLDTEAFF	TGTGCCAGCTCGTTGGGGTTGGACACTGAAGCTTTCTTT
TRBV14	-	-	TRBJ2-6	CASSQDLSYSGANVLTF	TGTGCCAGCAGCCAAGATCTTAGCTACTCTGGGGCCAACGTCCTGACTTTC
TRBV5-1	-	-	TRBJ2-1	CASSLLTPEGNEQFF	TGCGCCAGCAGCTTGCTGACCCCGGAAGGTAATGAGCAGTTCTTC
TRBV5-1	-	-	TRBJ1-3	CASSWEGTGNTIYF	TGCGCCAGCAGCTGGGAGGGTACTGGAAACACCATATATTTT
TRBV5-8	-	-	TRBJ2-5	CASSLGSGNYQETQYF	TGTGCCAGCAGCTTGGGGTCAGGGAATTACCAAGAGACCCAGTACTTC
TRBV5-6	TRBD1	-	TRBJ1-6	CASSSPGGENSPLHF	TGTGCCAGCAGCTCCCCAGGGGGCGAGAATTCACCCCTCCACTTT
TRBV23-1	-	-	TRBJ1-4	CALRGEKLFF	TGCGCCCTTCGGGGAGAAAAACTGTTTTTT
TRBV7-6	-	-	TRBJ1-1	CASSFREGEDTEAFF	TGTGCCAGCAGCTTCCGGGAAGGGGAGGACACTGAAGCTTTCTTT
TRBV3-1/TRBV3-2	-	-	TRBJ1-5	CASSQGAINQPQHF	TGTGCCAGCAGCCAGGGGGCTATCAATCAGCCCCAGCATTTT
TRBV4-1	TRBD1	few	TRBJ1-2	CASSQETGPNYGYTF	TGCGCCAGCAGCCAAGAGACAGGGCCTAACTATGGCTACACCTTC
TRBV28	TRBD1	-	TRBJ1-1	CASSPGTGSRWSTEAFF	TGTGCCAGCAGTCCCGGGACAGGGTCGCGTTGGAGCACTGAAGCTTTCTTT
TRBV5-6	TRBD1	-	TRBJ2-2	CASSLPGTGGVTGELFF	TGTGCCAGCAGCTTACCCGGGACAGGGGGCGTCACCGGGGAGCTGTTTTTT
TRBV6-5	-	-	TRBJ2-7	CASSYSGEQYF	TGTGCCAGCAGTTACTCGGGAGAGCAGTACTTC
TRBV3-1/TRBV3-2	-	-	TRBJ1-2	CASSPGMGGYTF	TGTGCCAGCAGCCCGGGAATGGGAGGCTACACCTTC
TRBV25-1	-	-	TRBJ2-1	CATSLGGTYNEQFF	TGTGCCACCTCTCTCGGGGGTACCTACAATGAGCAGTTCTTC
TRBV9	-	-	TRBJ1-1	CASSVAPSRTEAFF	TGTGCCAGCAGCGTAGCTCCATCCCGCACTGAAGCTTTCTTT